This TCR beta chain was observed in a study of long-term antiretroviral therapy in people with HIV. Overall study results and limits: Even long-term ART left TRB diversity below transplant donor controls, despite gains. CDR3 length ranges were narrower in HIV repertoires than in controls.

The CDR3 has 15 amino acids. Germline V gene sequence: CDR1 SGHDN, CDR2 FVKESK. Trimming left V 3 bases short and J 3 bases short, with 15 bases between. The authors ran the immunoSEQ assay, v3.0, at survey level. Profiled with immunoSEQ multiplex PCR; TCRdb holds only in-frame clones, not every one. The sample contains roughly 27,000 clones, 85% of which appear only once. A word on this clone: Its antigen is unidentified.

The source is a man aged 40-49 years with HIV. The specimen comprised unsorted PBMCs, sampled 2.3 years after starting antiretroviral therapy. The chain combines TRBV14 with TRBJ2-7; D perhaps matches TRBD1 (5 bases). CDR3: CASSHGQGSYYEQYF. The CDR3 coding sequence is TGTGCCAGCAGCCACGGGCAGGGTTCCTACTACGAGCAGTACTTC.